This T cell receptor beta chain was found in a study of T-cell reconstitution after alpha-beta-depleted transplantation in children. Unique molecular identifiers were incorporated during preparation of the TCRbeta library. TCRdb reprocessed the PCR reads with MiXCR, giving one entry per CDR3 protein. Of roughly 120,000 distinct CDR3 sequences in the sample, 20% to 25% were seen once. Between the trimmed V and J ends, which lost 2 bases and 1 base, there was a span of 3 bases. The CDR3 is 13 amino acids. In germline, CDR1 is DFQATT, CDR2 SNEGSKA (reference sequence). The sample holds many counts of this clonotype. No antigen is known for it. Study-level results: Once a year had passed after transplant, T-cell counts and diversity came mostly from newly produced T cells.

This receptor was taken from a male patient under 10 years old who had a stem cell transplant for chronic granulomatous disease, so the T cells may come from the graft donor. J is TRBJ2-6 and V is TRBV20-1; D uncertain. This specimen consisted of PBMCs, mostly from graft donor cells, obtained 180 days after TCRalphabeta/CD19-depleted stem cell transplant. The CDR3 coding sequence is TGCAGTGCTAGACTATCTGGGGCCAACGTCCTGACTTTC. Translating gives CSARLSGANVLTF.